This T cell receptor beta chain was observed in a study of CD8 T cells in Susac syndrome. CD8+ and CD4+ blood T cells underwent TCR beta sequencing. Negative magnetic isolation gave CD8+ and CD4+ cells; FACS enriched CD8+ TEMRA. With random hexamers, 0.5 to 1 ug RNA was reverse transcribed. TCRdb ran MiXCR on the immunoSEQ multiplex PCR reads and lists one entry per CDR3 protein. This table has about 140,000 distinct CDR3 sequences, over 90% appearing once. The sequencing sample was made of CD4+ T cells from PBMCs. This clonotype was sampled from a human donor with Susac syndrome.

The CDR3 here is CASSARQGYGYTF. DNA for the CDR3: TGTGCCAGCAGCGCCAGACAGGGTTATGGCTACACCTTC. V is TRBV7-9 and J is TRBJ1-2; 7 bases align to TRBD1. V gave up 5 bases and J gave up 5 bases; unmatched junction bases: 5. This CDR3 spans 13 amino acids. Germline V gene lookup returns CDR1 SEHNR and CDR2 FQNEAQ (reference sequence).